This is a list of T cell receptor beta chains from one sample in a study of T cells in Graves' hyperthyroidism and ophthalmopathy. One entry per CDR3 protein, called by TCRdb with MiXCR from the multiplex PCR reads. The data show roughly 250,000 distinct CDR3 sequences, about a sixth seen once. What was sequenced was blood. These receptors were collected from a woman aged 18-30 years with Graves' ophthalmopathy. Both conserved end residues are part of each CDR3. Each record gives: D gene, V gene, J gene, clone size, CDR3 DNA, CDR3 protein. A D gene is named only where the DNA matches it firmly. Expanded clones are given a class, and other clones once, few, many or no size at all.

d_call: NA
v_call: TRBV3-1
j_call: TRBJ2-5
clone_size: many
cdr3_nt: TGTGCCAGCAGCCCTGATTGGTACGTCGGAGATATGGAGACCCAGTACTTC
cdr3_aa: CASSPDWYVGDMETQYF

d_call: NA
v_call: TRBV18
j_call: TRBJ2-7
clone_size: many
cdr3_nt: TGTGCCAGCTCACCACCGTCCTACGAGCAGTACTTC
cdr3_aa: CASSPPSYEQYF

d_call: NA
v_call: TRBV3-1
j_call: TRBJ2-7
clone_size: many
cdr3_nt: TGTGCCAGCAGCCGTTCGTTCGGGGTTACCTACGAGCAGTACTTC
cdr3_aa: CASSRSFGVTYEQYF

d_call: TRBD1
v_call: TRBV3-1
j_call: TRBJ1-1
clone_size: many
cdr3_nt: TGTGCCAGCAAGGACAGGGCCATGAACACTGAAGCTTTCTTT
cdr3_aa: CASKDRAMNTEAFF

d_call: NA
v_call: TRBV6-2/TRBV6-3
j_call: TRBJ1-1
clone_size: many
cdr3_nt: TGTGCCAGCAGTTACTCGGAGTTCACTGAAGCTTTCTTT
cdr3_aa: CASSYSEFTEAFF

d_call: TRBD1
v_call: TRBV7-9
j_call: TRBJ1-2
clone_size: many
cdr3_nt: TGTGCCAGCAGCTTAGGCACAGGGGAGCATGGCTACACCTTC
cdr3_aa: CASSLGTGEHGYTF

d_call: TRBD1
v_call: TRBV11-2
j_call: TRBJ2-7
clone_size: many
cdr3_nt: TGTGCCAGCAGCTTCTCTGGGACAGGGGCGGGCGAGCAGTACTTC
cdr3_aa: CASSFSGTGAGEQYF

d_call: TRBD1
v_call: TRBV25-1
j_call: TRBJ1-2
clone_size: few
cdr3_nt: TGTGCCAGCAGTACCCTAGGGACAGCCGTTTCGGGCTACACCTTC
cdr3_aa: CASSTLGTAVSGYTF

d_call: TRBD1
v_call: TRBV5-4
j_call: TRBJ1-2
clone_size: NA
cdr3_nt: TGTGCCAGCAGCGGAACAGGGGGAGGGTATGGCTACACCTTC
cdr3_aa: CASSGTGGGYGYTF

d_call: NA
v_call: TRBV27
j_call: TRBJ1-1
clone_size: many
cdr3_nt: TGTGCCAGCAGTTTATCGGGGCCTACTAAGAACACTGAAGCTTTCTTT
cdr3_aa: CASSLSGPTKNTEAFF

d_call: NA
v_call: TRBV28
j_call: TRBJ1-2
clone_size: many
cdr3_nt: TGTGCCAGCAGTTCTACCCCCGACACCGAATTAAAATCTAACTATGGCTACACCTTC
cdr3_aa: CASSSTPDTELKSNYGYTF

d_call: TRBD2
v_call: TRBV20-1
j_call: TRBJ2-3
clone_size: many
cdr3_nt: TGCAGTGCTAGAGGAACTAGCGGGGGGAACGCAGATACGCAGTATTTT
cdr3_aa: CSARGTSGGNADTQYF

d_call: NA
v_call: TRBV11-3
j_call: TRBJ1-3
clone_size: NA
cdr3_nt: TGTGCCAGCAGCTCGGACAGTACTGAAAACACCATATATTTT
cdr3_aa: CASSSDSTENTIYF

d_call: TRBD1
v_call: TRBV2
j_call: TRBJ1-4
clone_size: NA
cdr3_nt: TGTGCCAGCAGTGGTCAGGGGGCTAATGAAAAACTGTTTTTT
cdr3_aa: CASSGQGANEKLFF

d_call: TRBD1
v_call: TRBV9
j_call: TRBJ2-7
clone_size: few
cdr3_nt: TGTGCCAGCATAACGGGACAGGGGATTTACGAGCAGTACTTC
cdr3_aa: CASITGQGIYEQYF

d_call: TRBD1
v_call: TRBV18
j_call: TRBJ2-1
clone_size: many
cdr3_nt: TGTGCCAGCTCACCCACCGGGACAGGCACTGAGCAGTTCTTC
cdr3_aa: CASSPTGTGTEQFF

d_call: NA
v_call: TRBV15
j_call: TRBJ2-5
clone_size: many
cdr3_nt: TGTGCCACCAGCAGTCTCCTAGCGATTAGGGGCGAGACCCAGTACTTC
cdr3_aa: CATSSLLAIRGETQYF

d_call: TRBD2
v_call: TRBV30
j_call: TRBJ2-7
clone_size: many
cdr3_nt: TGTGCCTGGAGTGATCCGGGACTAGCGGGCTACGAGCAGTACTTC
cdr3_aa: CAWSDPGLAGYEQYF

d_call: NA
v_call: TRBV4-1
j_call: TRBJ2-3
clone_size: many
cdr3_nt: TGCGCCAGCAGCCAAGACACAGGGCGCACAGATACGCAGTATTTT
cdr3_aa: CASSQDTGRTDTQYF

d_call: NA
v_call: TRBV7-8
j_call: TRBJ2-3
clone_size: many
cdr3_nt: TGTGCCAGCAGCTTAGCCCACCGCGCCTTCACAGATACGCAGTATTTT
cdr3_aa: CASSLAHRAFTDTQYF

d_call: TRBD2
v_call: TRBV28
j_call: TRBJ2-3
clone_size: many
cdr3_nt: TGTGCCAGCAGTTCGAGCCGAGGACTAGATGGAGATACGCAGTATTTT
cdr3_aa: CASSSSRGLDGDTQYF

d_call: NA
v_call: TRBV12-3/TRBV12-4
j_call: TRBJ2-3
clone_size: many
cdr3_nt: TGTGCCAGCAGTTTTCTTTCAGAAAGCACAGATACGCAGTATTTT
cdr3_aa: CASSFLSESTDTQYF

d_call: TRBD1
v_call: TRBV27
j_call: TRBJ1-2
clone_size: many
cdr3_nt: TGTGCCAGCAGTTTATCTGGGACAGGGTCTGGCTATGGCTACACCTTC
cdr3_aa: CASSLSGTGSGYGYTF

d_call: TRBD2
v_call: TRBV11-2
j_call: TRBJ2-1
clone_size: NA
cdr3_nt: TGTGCCAGCAGCTCACGACTAGCGGGAATGGGTTACAATGAGCAGTTCTTC
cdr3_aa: CASSSRLAGMGYNEQFF

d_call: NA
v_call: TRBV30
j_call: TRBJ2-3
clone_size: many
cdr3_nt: TGTGCCTGGAGCACCGGGCCAGGGTCGGACGATACGCAGTATTTT
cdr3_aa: CAWSTGPGSDDTQYF

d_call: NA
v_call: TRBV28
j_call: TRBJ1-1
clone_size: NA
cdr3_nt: TGTGCCAGCAGTTTATGGGGGGCGCGGAACACTGAAGCTTTCTTT
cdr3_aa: CASSLWGARNTEAFF

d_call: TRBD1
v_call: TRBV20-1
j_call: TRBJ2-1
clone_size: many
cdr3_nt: TGCAGTGCTAGAGATGCAGGACAGGGCTACAATGAGCAGTTCTTC
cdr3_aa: CSARDAGQGYNEQFF

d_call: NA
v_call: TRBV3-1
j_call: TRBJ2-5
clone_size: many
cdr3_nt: TGTGCCAGCAGCCCGCGAGGGGAGACCCAGTACTTC
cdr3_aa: CASSPRGETQYF

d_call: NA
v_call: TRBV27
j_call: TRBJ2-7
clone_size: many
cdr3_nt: TGTGCCAGCAGAGAAAGAACCGGACTGAGTTACGAGCAGTACTTC
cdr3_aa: CASRERTGLSYEQYF

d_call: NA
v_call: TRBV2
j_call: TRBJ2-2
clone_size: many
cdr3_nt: TGTGCCAGCTGGGGGCCGCAGGACACCGGGGAGCTGTTTTTT
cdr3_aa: CASWGPQDTGELFF

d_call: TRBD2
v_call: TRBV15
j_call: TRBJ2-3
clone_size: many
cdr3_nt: TGTGCCACCAGCAGAGAGAGTACTAGGACTAGCGGGTCGGGAGATACGCAGTATTTT
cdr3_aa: CATSRESTRTSGSGDTQYF

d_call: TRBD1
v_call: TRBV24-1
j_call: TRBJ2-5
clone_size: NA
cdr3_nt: TGTGCCACCAGTGATTGGACAGGTGTGGAGACCCAGTACTTC
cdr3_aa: CATSDWTGVETQYF

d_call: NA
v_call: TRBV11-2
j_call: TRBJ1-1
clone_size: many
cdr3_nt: TGTGCCAGCAGCCGAGGCGTGCAGGGTGGAGCTTTCTTT
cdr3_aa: CASSRGVQGGAFF

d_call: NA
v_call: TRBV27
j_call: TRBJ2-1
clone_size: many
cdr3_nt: TGTGCCAGCAGTTTCGGGGTGGCCTACAATGAGCAGTTCTTC
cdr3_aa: CASSFGVAYNEQFF

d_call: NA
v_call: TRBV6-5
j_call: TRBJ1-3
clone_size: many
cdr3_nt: TGTGCCAGCAGTTACTCCGGGACAACTGTCTCTGGAAACACCATATATTTT
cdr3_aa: CASSYSGTTVSGNTIYF

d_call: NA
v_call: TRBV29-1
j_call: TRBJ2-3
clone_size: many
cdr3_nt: TGCAGCGTTGAAGGCCAGGGCCCAGATACGCAGTATTTT
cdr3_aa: CSVEGQGPDTQYF

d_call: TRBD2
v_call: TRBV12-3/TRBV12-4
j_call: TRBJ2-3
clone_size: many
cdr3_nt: TGTGCCAGCAGTGGGACGATAGCGGGAGGGCCAAGGGATACGCAGTATTTT
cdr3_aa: CASSGTIAGGPRDTQYF

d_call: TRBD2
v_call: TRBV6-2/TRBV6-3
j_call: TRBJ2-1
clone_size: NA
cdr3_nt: TGTGCCAGCAGTTACTCGACTAGCGGGAGTACCCATGAGCAGTTCTTC
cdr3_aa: CASSYSTSGSTHEQFF

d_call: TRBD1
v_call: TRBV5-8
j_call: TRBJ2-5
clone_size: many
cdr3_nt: TGTGCCAGCAGCGACAGGGGGAAATCTTTTCCCTTTTATGGGACCCAGTACTTC
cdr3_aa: CASSDRGKSFPFYGTQYF

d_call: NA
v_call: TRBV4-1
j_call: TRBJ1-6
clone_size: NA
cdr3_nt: TGCGCCAGCAGCCTTTCCCCCCGGGACACCGGAAATTCACCCCTCCACTTT
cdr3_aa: CASSLSPRDTGNSPLHF

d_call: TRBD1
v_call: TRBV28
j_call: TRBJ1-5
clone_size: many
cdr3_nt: TGTGCCAGCAGTTTATTGGGGACAGGGGGAAGTCGGCAGCCCCAGCATTTT
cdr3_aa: CASSLLGTGGSRQPQHF

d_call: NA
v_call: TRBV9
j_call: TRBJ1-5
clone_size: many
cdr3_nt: TGTGCCAGCAGCCCTTGGACAGATAGCAATCAGCCCCAGCATTTT
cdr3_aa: CASSPWTDSNQPQHF

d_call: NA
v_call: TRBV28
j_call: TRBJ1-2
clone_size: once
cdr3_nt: TGTGCCAGCAGTTTATCGCTCTATGGCTACACCTTC
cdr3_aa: CASSLSLYGYTF

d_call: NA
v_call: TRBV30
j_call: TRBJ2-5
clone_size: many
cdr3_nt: TGTGCCTGGAGTAGGCAAGAGACCCAGTACTTC
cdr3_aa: CAWSRQETQYF

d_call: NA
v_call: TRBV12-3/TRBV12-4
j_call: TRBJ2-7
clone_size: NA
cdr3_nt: TGTGCCAGCAGTTTAGGCCATAACGAGCAGTACTTC
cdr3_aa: CASSLGHNEQYF

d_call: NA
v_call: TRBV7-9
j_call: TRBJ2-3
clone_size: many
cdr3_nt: TGTGCCAGCAGCTTAGAGCCCTGGTCCGCAGATACGCAGTATTTT
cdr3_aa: CASSLEPWSADTQYF

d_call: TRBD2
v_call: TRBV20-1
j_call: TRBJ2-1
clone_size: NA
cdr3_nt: TGCAGTGCTGGACTAGCGGGAAGGGGGTCCTACAATGAGCAGTTCTTC
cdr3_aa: CSAGLAGRGSYNEQFF

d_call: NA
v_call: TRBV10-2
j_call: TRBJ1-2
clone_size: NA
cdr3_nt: TGCGCCAGCAGCCCCTCAGAAGGCTATGGCTACACCTTC
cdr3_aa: CASSPSEGYGYTF

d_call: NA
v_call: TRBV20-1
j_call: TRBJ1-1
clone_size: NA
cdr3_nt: TGCAGTGCTACGGACAGCCACCCTGAAGCTTTCTTT
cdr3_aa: CSATDSHPEAFF

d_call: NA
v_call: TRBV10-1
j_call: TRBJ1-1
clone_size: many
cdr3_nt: TGCGCCAGCAGTGCGACACCTTTGGATGAAGCTTTCTTT
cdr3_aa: CASSATPLDEAFF

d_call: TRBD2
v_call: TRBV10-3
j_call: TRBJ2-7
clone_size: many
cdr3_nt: TGTGCCATCAGCGGAAGCGGGAGAGTCTACGAGCAGTACTTC
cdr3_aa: CAISGSGRVYEQYF

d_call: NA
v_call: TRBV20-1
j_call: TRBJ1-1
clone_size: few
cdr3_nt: TGCAGTGCTAGAGTAGACTGGGGGGAAGGTAGGTATGTGAACACTGAAGCTTTCTTT
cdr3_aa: CSARVDWGEGRYVNTEAFF

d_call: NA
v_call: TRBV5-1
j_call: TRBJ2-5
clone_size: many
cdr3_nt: TGCGCCAGCAGCAGCTTGGGGCGTGAGACCCAGTACTTC
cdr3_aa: CASSSLGRETQYF

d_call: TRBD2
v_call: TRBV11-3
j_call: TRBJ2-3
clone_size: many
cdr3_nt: TGTGCCAGCAGACTAGCGGGAGATGGAGATACGCAGTATTTT
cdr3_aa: CASRLAGDGDTQYF

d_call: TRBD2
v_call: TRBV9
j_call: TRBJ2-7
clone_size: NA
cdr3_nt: TGTGCCAGCAGCGTTCGCTCTAGCGGGAGCCACCACGAGCAGTACTTC
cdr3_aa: CASSVRSSGSHHEQYF

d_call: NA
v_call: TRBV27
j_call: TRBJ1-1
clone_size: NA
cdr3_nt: TGTGCCAGCAGTTTATCGGAAGGGTGGAGGACTGAAGCTCTCTTT
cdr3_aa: CASSLSEGWRTEALF

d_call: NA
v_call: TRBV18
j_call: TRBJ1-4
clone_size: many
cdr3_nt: TGTGCCAGCTCCCGGCGGGACCGAGAAAAACTGTTTTTT
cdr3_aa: CASSRRDREKLFF

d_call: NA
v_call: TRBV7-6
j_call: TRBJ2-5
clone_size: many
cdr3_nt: TGTGCCAGCAGCCTCGGGGCAGGATACGGAGAGACCCAGTACTTC
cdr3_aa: CASSLGAGYGETQYF

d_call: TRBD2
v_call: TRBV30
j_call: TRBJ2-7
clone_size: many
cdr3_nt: TGTGCCTGGAGTGTGGCTAGCGGGAGACTCTCCTACGAGCAGTACTTC
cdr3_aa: CAWSVASGRLSYEQYF